One and the same sample provided the 31 T cell receptor beta chains below, sequenced in a study of control samples from healthy donors and cancer patients. Sequencing used immunoSEQ multiplex PCR; TCRdb keeps in-frame clones, though not all of them. The profile covers some 58,000 clones, with more than 75% appearing a single time and roughly 12% taken by the ten largest. The material sequenced was PBMCs. Receptors originate from a woman in her sixties or seventies with lung cancer.

J is TRBJ2-5 and V is TRBV20-1; maybe TRBD2 (6 bases). V was clipped by 5 bases and J by 3 bases, with 7 bases between them. Germline CDR1 DFQATT, CDR2 SNEGSKA (reference sequence). This CDR3 region has 11 residues. The CDR3 loop is CSALAEETQYF. CDR3 DNA: TGCAGTGCTTTAGCGGAAGAGACCCAGTACTTC.

V and J are TRBV27 and TRBJ2-1; 8 bases fit TRBD1. The germline V gene has CDR1 MNHEY and CDR2 SMNVEV (reference sequence). The CDR3 runs to 20 residues. Trimming at V came to 2 bases and at J to 0 bases, leaving 15 bases not matched to a gene. CDR3 in DNA: TGTGCCAGCAGTTTAGGGGCCAGGCAGGGGGCATCGACCTCCTACAATGAGCAGTTCTTC. It codes for CASSLGARQGASTSYNEQFF.

The chain uses TRBV28 and TRBJ1-2, with D perhaps TRBD1 (6 bases). The CDR3 spans 15 residues. Trimming removed 6 bases at V and 4 bases at J, with 18 bases between. The germline gives CDR1 MDHEN, CDR2 SYDVKM. The CDR3 loop is CASSPGAGGSYGYTF. In nucleotides, the CDR3 is TGTGCCAGCAGCCCGGGGGCTGGGGGGTCCTATGGCTACACCTTC.

CDR3 DNA: TGTGCCAGCTCGGCCCGGACAGGGGGCGCCGCAGATACGCAGTATTTT. Its translation is CASSARTGGAADTQYF. The rearrangement joins TRBV18 to TRBJ2-3; TRBD1 matches 11 bases. The J segment lost 4 bases and the V segment lost 6 bases, leaving 9 bases of the junction unmatched. The CDR3 contains 16 residues. The germline CDR1 and CDR2 sequences are KGHSH and LQKENI.

This clone was detected only once. The chain couples TRBV5-8 to TRBJ1-5; maybe TRBD1 (6 bases). Per the germline V gene, CDR1 is SGHTS and CDR2 is YDEGEE. Trimming shortened V by 0 bases and J by 6 bases, and 16 bases separated the two germline ends. The CDR3 totals 16 residues. The DNA for the CDR3 is TGTGCCAGCAGCTTGGAAGGGGGGGCTAGGGGTCAGCCCCAGCATTTT. As protein: CASSLEGGARGQPQHF.

The chain carries TRBV27 and TRBJ1-2, with D tentatively TRBD1 (5 bases). Germline lookup yields CDR1 MNHEY and CDR2 SMNVEV (reference sequence). V was cut by 6 bases and J by 8 bases, with 16 bases left in between. The CDR3 spans 13 residues. CDR3 in DNA: TGTGCCAGCAGCCCAGGGTTGCAATGGGGCTACACCTTC. It encodes CASSPGLQWGYTF.

This rearrangement joins TRBV18 to TRBJ1-1, with unresolved D. This CDR3 comprises 15 residues. Germline V gene lookup returns CDR1 KGHSH and CDR2 LQKENI. V was cut by 2 bases and J by 3 bases, with 13 bases left in between. The CDR3 bases are TGTGCCAGCTCACCAGATAGCGGTTACTACACTGAAGCTTTCTTT. Translated: CASSPDSGYYTEAFF.

This chain joins TRBV20-1 and TRBJ1-2; D is ambiguous. Germline CDR1 is DFQATT and CDR2 is SNEGSKA (reference sequence). The CDR3 consists of 10 residues. Trimming took off 6 bases at V and 4 bases at J, with 6 bases between the two ends. The CDR3 loop is CSATSYGYTF. The CDR3 coding sequence is TGCAGTGCCACAAGCTATGGCTACACCTTC.

This chain links TRBV14 with TRBJ2-7; D is undetermined. The germline V gene has CDR1 SGHDN and CDR2 FVKESK. The CDR3 sequence is 14 residues long. V lost 3 bases and J 2 bases, leaving 11 bases between the germline ends. The CDR3 here is CASSHRKGPYEQYF. The CDR3 DNA sequence: TGTGCCAGCAGCCATAGGAAGGGCCCCTACGAGCAGTACTTC.

The rearrangement uses TRBV6-1 and TRBJ2-3; 8 nucleotides agree with TRBD2. This CDR3 comprises 16 residues. CDR1 and CDR2 (germline): MNHNS, SASEGT. The V segment lost 1 base and the J segment 1 base; nucleotides outside the gene matches: 4. The CDR3 bases are TGTGCCAGCAGTGAAGGGGCGGGGGGAGGCACAGATACGCAGTATTTT. Protein: CASSEGAGGGTDTQYF.

The CDR3, as DNA: TGCAGCGCTGGTATCGATGAGCAGTTCTTC. Translating gives CSAGIDEQFF. The chain has TRBV29-1 and TRBJ2-1; D not certain. Trimming left V 7 bases short and J 8 bases short, with 9 bases between. The CDR3 sequence is 10 residues long. Looked up from germline, CDR1 is SQVTM and CDR2 is ANQGSEA.

The chain has TRBV30 and TRBJ1-5; the D gene is possibly TRBD1 (5 bases). Trimming cost V 0 bases and J 6 bases, with 9 bases left between them. Germline loops: CDR1 GTSNPN, CDR2 SVGIG (reference sequence). This CDR3 has 13 residues. This chain's CDR3 is CAWSVAGTQPQHF. The CDR3 nucleotides read TGTGCCTGGAGTGTTGCGGGGACTCAGCCCCAGCATTTT.

The CDR3 bases are TGTGCCAGCAGTTTAGGGGTGCAAGGACAGAACTACGAGCAGTACTTC. As protein: CASSLGVQGQNYEQYF. The chain employs TRBV28 and TRBJ2-7; TRBD1 is a possible D gene (6 bases). Germline V gives CDR1 MDHEN, CDR2 SYDVKM. The length of the CDR3 is 16 residues. V lost 2 bases and J 3 bases, leaving 17 bases between the germline ends.

The rearrangement joins TRBV14 to TRBJ2-5; D gene ambiguous. V lost 1 base, J lost 5 bases, and 5 bases lay in between. This CDR3 region has 12 residues. Germline V CDR1 and CDR2: SGHDN, FVKESK. For the CDR3, the DNA is TGTGCCAGCAGCCAAGGTGTGGAGACCCAGTACTTC. Translation gives CASSQGVETQYF. Combining the CDR3 with reference TRBV14 and TRBJ2-5 gives the whole variable domain EAGVTQFPSHSVIEKGQTVTLRCDPISGHDNLYWYRRVMGKEIKFLLHFVKESKQDESGMPNNRFLAERTGGTYSTLKVQPAELEDSGVYFCASSQGVETQYFGPGTRLLVL.

This chain links TRBV19 with TRBJ2-7; D perhaps matches TRBD2 (5 bases). This CDR3 contains 16 residues. V lost 7 bases and J 6 bases, leaving 25 bases between the germline ends. Germline V lookup: CDR1 LNHDA, CDR2 SQIVND (reference sequence). The CDR3 DNA reads as TGTGCCAGTAAAGGCAGGATGGGGAGTGGGCTAAGCGAGCAGTACTTC. Protein product: CASKGRMGSGLSEQYF.

V gene TRBV6-5 combines with J gene TRBJ1-3; 8 bases are shared with TRBD1. The junction had 8 bases not matched to a gene; V was cut back by 6 bases and J by 4 bases. The CDR3 loop spans 15 amino acids. Looked up from germline, CDR1 is MNHEY and CDR2 is SVGAGI. The CDR3 protein is CASRPTQGAGNTIYF. As DNA, the CDR3 is TGTGCCAGCAGACCGACGCAGGGGGCCGGAAACACCATATATTTT.

The chain carries TRBV19 and TRBJ2-1; D might be TRBD2 (5 bases). The V gene's germline CDR1 is LNHDA and CDR2 SQIVND (reference sequence). Trimming shortened V by 6 bases and J by 6 bases, and 9 bases separated the two germline ends. This CDR3 has 12 amino acids. The CDR3 region is CASRREPNEQFF. The CDR3 DNA follows: TGTGCCAGTAGAAGGGAGCCCAATGAGCAGTTCTTC. The complete variable domain, with remaining parts taken from reference TRBV19 and TRBJ2-1, reads DGGITQSPKYLFRKEGQNVTLSCEQNLNHDAMYWYRQDPGQGLRLIYYSQIVNDFQKGDIAEGYSVSREKKESFPLTVTSAQKNPTAFYLCASRREPNEQFFGPGTRLTVL.

The chain links TRBV9 to TRBJ1-2; TRBD1 matches at 7 bases. This CDR3 is 13 amino acids long. CDR1 and CDR2 (germline): SGDLS, YYNGEE. V shed 1 base and J 13 bases; nucleotides not matched to a gene: 10. The CDR3 is CASSVRATGEVTF. DNA of the CDR3: TGTGCCAGCAGCGTAAGGGCAACAGGGGAGGTCACCTTC.

V is TRBV10-3 and J is TRBJ1-2; 7 bases fit TRBD1. Germline V CDR1 and CDR2: ENHRY, SYGVKD. The CDR3 consists of 16 residues. V shed 0 bases, J shed 4 bases, and the junction held 8 bases outside the gene matches. The CDR3 DNA sequence: TGTGCCATCAGTGAGTCAAAGGGACAGAGAAGCTATGGCTACACCTTC. Protein product: CAISESKGQRSYGYTF.

The J gene is TRBJ2-3, the V gene TRBV5-4; the D is unclear. Germline V gene lookup returns CDR1 SGHNT and CDR2 YYREEE (reference sequence). The CDR3 extends over 13 amino acids. V was cut by 2 bases and J by 3 bases, with 7 bases left in between. CDR3 amino acids: CASSFEKTDTQYF. The CDR3 bases are TGTGCCAGCAGCTTCGAAAAGACAGATACGCAGTATTTT. Based on the CDR3 plus reference TRBV5-4 and TRBJ2-3, the full variable domain is ETGVTQSPTHLIKTRGQQVTLRCSSQSGHNTVSWYQQALGQGPQFIFQYYREEENGRGNFPPRFSGLQFPNYSSELNVNALELDDSALYLCASSFEKTDTQYFGPGTRLTVL.

The V gene is TRBV19, the J gene TRBJ2-1, with TRBD2 as a possible D gene (6 bases). V was trimmed by 7 bases and J by 0 bases, leaving 16 bases between them. Germline V gene data show CDR1 as LNHDA and CDR2 as SQIVND (reference sequence). This CDR3 contains 16 residues. CDR3 residues: CASTGAGRRSYNEQFF. The CDR3 DNA follows: TGTGCCAGTACCGGAGCGGGCCGACGCTCCTACAATGAGCAGTTCTTC.

V usage is TRBV6-1 and J usage is TRBJ1-1; D is perhaps TRBD1 (5 bases). V lost 1 base and J lost 8, with 11 bases in between. The germline V gene encodes CDR1 MNHNS and CDR2 SASEGT. This CDR3 is built from 13 residues. CDR3 protein: CASSEVDSKEAFF. CDR3 nucleotides: TGTGCCAGCAGTGAAGTAGACAGCAAAGAAGCTTTCTTT.

The rearrangement links TRBV10-1 to TRBJ1-4; 8 nucleotides match TRBD1. The V segment lost 6 bases and the J segment 5 bases; nucleotides outside the gene matches: 17. Germline V lookup: CDR1 WNHNN, CDR2 SYGVQD (reference sequence). The CDR3 runs to 18 residues. This chain's CDR3 is CASRSDRVYLVENEKLFF. Here the CDR3 DNA reads TGCGCCAGCAGGTCGGACAGGGTCTACCTGGTTGAAAATGAAAAACTGTTTTTT.

The chain joins TRBV9 to TRBJ2-1; the match to TRBD2 covers 10 bases. V was clipped by 4 bases and J by 8 bases; unmatched bases: 9. This CDR3 region has 15 residues. Germline CDR1 reads SGDLS; CDR2 reads YYNGEE. The CDR3 DNA sequence: TGTGCCAGCAGCATATCAGCGGGAGGGTACGATGAGCAGTTCTTC. Its translation is CASSISAGGYDEQFF. The variable domain in full, completed from reference TRBV9 and TRBJ2-1, reads DSGVTQTPKHLITATGQRVTLRCSPRSGDLSVYWYQQSLDQGLQFLIQYYNGEERAKGNILERFSAQQFPDLHSELNLSSLELGDSALYFCASSISAGGYDEQFFGPGTRLTVL.

The chain carries TRBV7-2 and TRBJ2-7, with 8 bases identical to TRBD2. CDR3 length: 15 residues. Per the germline V gene, CDR1 is SGHTA and CDR2 is FQGNSA. V was pared by 2 bases and J by 0 bases, with 3 bases of the junction left unmatched. The CDR3 sequence: CASSLTSGTSYEQYF. In DNA, the CDR3 is TGTGCCAGCAGCTTAACTAGCGGAACCTCCTACGAGCAGTACTTC.

On this clone itself: The identical CDR3 is also encoded by other nucleotide sequences in the sample. The rearrangement joins TRBV5-1 to TRBJ1-6; D not resolved. This CDR3 has 14 amino acids. Looked up from germline, CDR1 is SGHRS and CDR2 is YFSETQ. V lost 0 bases and J 7 bases, leaving 8 bases between the germline ends. As DNA, the CDR3 is TGCGCCAGCAGCTTGGAAGGGAGGAATTCACCCCTCCACTTT. Encoded protein: CASSLEGRNSPLHF.

The chain joins TRBV5-4 to TRBJ2-3; D call uncertain. V was trimmed by 3 bases and J by 1 base, leaving 12 bases between them. Germline V gene lookup returns CDR1 SGHNT and CDR2 YYREEE (reference sequence). This CDR3 comprises 15 residues. This CDR3 reads CASSSRNRGTDTQYF. In DNA, the CDR3 is TGTGCCAGCAGCTCCAGAAACCGTGGCACAGATACGCAGTATTTT.

The chain links TRBV3-1 (or the pseudogene TRBV3-2) to TRBJ2-3; D is possibly TRBD1 or TRBD2 (5 bases each). Between the trimmed V and J ends, which lost 4 bases and 6 bases, there was a span of 14 bases. This CDR3 is built from 14 residues. CDR1 is LGHDT, CDR2 YNNKEL, per germline (reference sequence). This chain's CDR3 is CASSPSGRPDTQYF. Here the CDR3 DNA reads TGTGCCAGCAGCCCGTCGGGGCGCCCCGATACGCAGTATTTT.

V usage is TRBV27 and J usage is TRBJ1-3; D remains ambiguous. The CDR3 spans 14 residues. CDR1 and CDR2 (germline): MNHEY, SMNVEV (reference sequence). With 5 bases removed from V and 4 bases from J, the gap between germline ends came to 12 bases. The CDR3 bases are TGTGCCAGCAGTCCCTATTTACACGGAAACACCATATATTTT. Protein sequence: CASSPYLHGNTIYF.

This sequence joins TRBV5-1 and TRBJ2-1; 10 nucleotides line up with TRBD1. Germline CDR1 SGHRS, CDR2 YFSETQ. J lost 14 bases, V lost 1 base, and 6 bases had no gene match. The CDR3 runs 13 residues. The CDR3 coding sequence is TGCGCCAGCAGCTTGCAAGGACAGGGGGATGAGTTCTTC. Its translation is CASSLQGQGDEFF.

The chain employs TRBV5-4 and TRBJ2-3; 14 bases agree with TRBD2. This CDR3 is built from 17 residues. J was trimmed by 1 base and V by 3 bases; bases with no gene match: 4. CDR1 and CDR2 from the germline V gene are SGHNT and YYREEE (reference sequence). CDR3 in DNA: TGTGCCAGCAGCTCCCGACTAGCGGGGGGGGGCACAGATACGCAGTATTTT. Translation: CASSSRLAGGGTDTQYF.